This T cell receptor beta chain was documented in a study of blood T cell repertoires in COVID-19. TCRdb's table, derived via immunoSEQ multiplex PCR, lists solely in-frame clones and lacks some. Found here are fewer than 350,000 clones, roughly 86% of them singletons; the top ten hold approximately 9%. CDR1 is SGHRS and CDR2 is YFSETQ in the germline V gene. V was pared by 4 bases and J by 2 bases, with 6 bases of the junction left unmatched. CDR3 length equals 14 residues. This clonotype originated in a man aged 35 to 55 with active or convalescent COVID-19. The chain couples TRBV5-1 to TRBJ2-7; 7 nucleotides align to TRBD1. The sample taken for sequencing was peripheral blood. The CDR3 region has the DNA TGCGCCAGCAGCCTCCGGGACAGCACCTACGAGCAGTACTTC. Residues: CASSLRDSTYEQYF.